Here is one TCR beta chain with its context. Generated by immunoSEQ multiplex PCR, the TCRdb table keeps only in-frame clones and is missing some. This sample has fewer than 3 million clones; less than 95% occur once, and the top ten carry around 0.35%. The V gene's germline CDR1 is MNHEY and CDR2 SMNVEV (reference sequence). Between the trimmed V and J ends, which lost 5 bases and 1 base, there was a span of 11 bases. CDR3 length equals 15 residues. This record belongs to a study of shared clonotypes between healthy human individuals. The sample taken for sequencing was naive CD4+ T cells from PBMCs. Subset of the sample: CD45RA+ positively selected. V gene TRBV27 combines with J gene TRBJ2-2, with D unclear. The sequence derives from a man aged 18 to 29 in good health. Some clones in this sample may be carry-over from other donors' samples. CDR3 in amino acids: CASSLRLMNTGELFF. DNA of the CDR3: TGTGCCAGCAGTCTCAGGTTAATGAACACCGGGGAGCTGTTTTTT.